The 27 T cell receptor beta chains given below trace back to one sample, sequenced in a study of vaccination and CD4 T cells after COVID-19. These receptors have no known antigen. The Oncomine TCR Beta short-read assay was applied to DNA of cultured CD4+ T cells. The source of extracted genomic DNA was cultured CD4+ T cells. MiXCR was run by TCRdb on the PCR reads, yielding one entry per CDR3 protein. The data show roughly 10,000 distinct CDR3 sequences, 40% seen once. Treatment specified: 10-day PBMC culture with coronavirus spike peptide pools or control peptides (ViraFEST assay). Harvesting of the unexposed donor's CD4+ T cells predated the COVID-19 pandemic (2011-2018). Sequenced material: CD4+ T cells from blood, cultured in vitro. The receptors here all came from a human donor in good health.

V and J are TRBV6-1 and TRBJ1-2; D uncertain. Trimming stripped 7 bases from V and 0 bases from J, with 3 bases between. This CDR3 region has 11 residues. The germline V gene has CDR1 MNHNS and CDR2 SASEGT. The CDR3 is CASKSNYGYTF. The CDR3, as DNA: TGTGCCAGCAAGTCTAACTATGGCTACACCTTC.

The rearrangement joins TRBV4-1 to TRBJ2-7; 10 bases fit TRBD2. CDR1 is MGHRA and CDR2 is YSYEKL in the germline V gene. Losses at the gene ends were 8 bases for V and 7 bases for J; bases not matched to a gene: 11. CDR3 length: 14 amino acids. In DNA, the CDR3 is TGCGCCAGCGGGACTAGCGAGGAGGTGGGAGAGCAGTACTTC. Protein sequence: CASGTSEEVGEQYF.

CDR3 sequence reads: CASSSSGRPNQPQHF. The CDR3 region has the DNA TGTGCCAGCAGCTCGTCGGGGCGGCCAAATCAGCCCCAGCATTTT. The gene calls are TRBV7-2 and TRBJ1-5, with a possible D match to TRBD1 (5 bases). This CDR3 has 15 amino acids. V lost 4 bases and J lost 4, with 14 bases in between. From germline, CDR1 is SGHTA and CDR2 FQGNSA.

The V call is TRBV2, the J call TRBJ2-6; D is ambiguous. This CDR3 has 15 residues. V lost 6 bases to trimming and J lost 1 base, with 10 bases between them. CDR1 is SNHLY and CDR2 is FYNNEI in the germline V gene. CDR3 bases: TGTGCCAGCAGCCGTTTGGCATCTGGGGCCAACGTCCTGACTTTC. Amino acids: CASSRLASGANVLTF. The full variable domain, rest sourced from reference TRBV2 and TRBJ2-6, is EPEVTQTPSHQVTQMGQEVILRCVPISNHLYFYWYRQILGQKVEFLVSFYNNEISEKSEIFDDQFSVERPDGSNFTLKIRSTKLEDSAMYFCASSRLASGANVLTFGAGSRLTVL.

The table lists this clonotype with a few counts. The chain has TRBV6-1 and TRBJ1-6, with 9 bases fitting TRBD1. Germline V gives CDR1 MNHNS, CDR2 SASEGT. The CDR3 consists of 16 residues. Trimming cost V 1 base and J 10 bases; bases outside gene matches: 8. CDR3 in DNA: TGTGCCAGCAGTGAAGACAGGGGGCAGGATTGGTCACCCCTCCACTTT. Protein product: CASSEDRGQDWSPLHF.

This clonotype was seen more than once but under ten times. The chain uses TRBV11-3 and TRBJ2-1; TRBD2 aligns across 7 bases. The CDR3 spans 15 residues. Per the germline V gene, CDR1 is SGHNT and CDR2 is YENEEA. With 4 bases clipped from V and 6 bases from J, the junction kept 9 bases outside the gene matches. Here the CDR3 DNA reads TGTGCCAGCAGCTCTAGCGGCCCAGCGGGCAATGAGCAGTTCTTC. Its protein product is CASSSSGPAGNEQFF.

This clonotype was detected only a few times. This sequence joins TRBV28 and TRBJ2-5; D perhaps matches TRBD1 (5 bases). V was pared by 1 base and J by 0 bases, with 6 bases between. This CDR3 is built from 14 residues. The germline V gene encodes CDR1 MDHEN and CDR2 SYDVKM. DNA for the CDR3: TGTGCCAGCAGTTTATCAGGGAACCAAGAGACCCAGTACTTC. Translating gives CASSLSGNQETQYF.

This clonotype was observed a few times. The chain employs TRBV7-3 and TRBJ2-2, with TRBD2 matching over 10 bases. Germline lookup yields CDR1 SGHTA and CDR2 FQGTGA. After removal of 7 bases from V and 6 bases from J, the junction contained 11 bases not matched to a gene. This CDR3 region has 16 residues. The CDR3 loop is CASTPLASGSPGELFF. The CDR3 DNA reads as TGTGCCAGCACCCCTCTCGCTAGCGGGAGCCCCGGGGAGCTGTTTTTT. The whole variable domain, remainder taken from reference TRBV7-3 and TRBJ2-2, is GAGVSQTPSNKVTEKGKYVELRCDPISGHTALYWYRQSLGQGPEFLIYFQGTGAADDSGLPNDRFFAVRPEGSVSTLKIQRTERGDSAVYLCASTPLASGSPGELFFGEGSRLTVL.

This clonotype was detected only a few times. J is TRBJ2-7 and V is TRBV7-2; 9 bases align to TRBD1. CDR3 length: 17 residues. Germline V gene lookup returns CDR1 SGHTA and CDR2 FQGNSA. V shed 5 bases, J shed 2 bases, and the junction held 13 bases outside the gene matches. In DNA, the CDR3 is TGTGCCAGCAGCCTTGGACAGGGGCTGGTATTCGCCTACGAGCAGTACTTC. This codes for CASSLGQGLVFAYEQYF.

The rearrangement joins TRBV10-2 to TRBJ1-1; D remains unclear. Between the trimmed V and J ends, which lost 8 bases and 0 bases, there was a span of 13 bases. The CDR3 is made up of 14 amino acids. The germline V gene encodes CDR1 WSHSY and CDR2 SAAADI. The CDR3 bases are TGCGCCAGCTCCATTTCACAGCTGAACACTGAAGCTTTCTTT. This gives the protein CASSISQLNTEAFF.

This clonotype was counted between two and nine times. The chain uses TRBV19 and TRBJ2-2; 7 nucleotides agree with TRBD2. The germline gives CDR1 LNHDA, CDR2 SQIVND (reference sequence). This CDR3 comprises 14 residues. V shed 10 bases, J shed 4 bases, and the junction held 9 bases outside the gene matches. The DNA of the CDR3 is TGTGCCACGACCATGGGGAGGGCCACCGGGGAGCTGTTTTTT. It yields the protein CATTMGRATGELFF.

This chain joins TRBV20-1 and TRBJ2-1; D perhaps matches TRBD1 (5 bases). V lost 7 bases and J 9 bases, leaving 16 bases between the germline ends. Germline V CDR1 and CDR2: DFQATT, SNEGSKA (reference sequence). The CDR3 is 12 amino acids. The CDR3 coding sequence is TGCAGTGTCTTCCCCTCGACAGCTGAGCAGTTCTTC. Encoded protein: CSVFPSTAEQFF.

In its sample, this clonotype ranks as medium-sized. The chain is built from TRBV7-2 and TRBJ1-2; 10 bases map to TRBD1. CDR3 length equals 14 residues. The ends lost 4 bases at V and 4 bases at J; junction bases unmatched: 3. Germline-derived CDR1 and CDR2 are SGHTA and FQGNSA. CDR3 amino acids: CASSSGQGTYGYTF. In DNA form, the CDR3 reads TGTGCCAGCAGCTCGGGACAGGGGACCTATGGCTACACCTTC.

In this sample, this clonotype turned up a few times. This chain joins TRBV7-9 and TRBJ2-1; TRBD2 is a possible D gene (5 bases). CDR3 size: 13 residues. Germline assignment: CDR1 SEHNR and CDR2 FQNEAQ (reference sequence). Deletions cut 5 bases from V and 7 bases from J, with 12 bases between. Here the CDR3 DNA reads TGTGCCAGCAGCGGCTCGTCGGGGAATGAGCAGTTCTTC. It is translated as CASSGSSGNEQFF. Combining the CDR3 with reference TRBV7-9 and TRBJ2-1 gives the whole variable domain DTGVSQNPRHKITKRGQNVTFRCDPISEHNRLYWYRQTLGQGPEFLTYFQNEAQLEKSRLLSDRFSAERPKGSFSTLEIQRTEQGDSAMYLCASSGSSGNEQFFGPGTRLTVL.

This clonotype was picked up a small number of times. No DNA is shown, since the ends of the CDR3 on it are uncertain; the CDR3 is the one TCRdb lists. CDR3 amino acids: CASTNQTSMYLCASSQMGNTEAFF. The J gene is TRBJ1-1, the V gene TRBV27. The CDR3 sequence runs 24 residues, both termini included. In germline, CDR1 is MNHEY, CDR2 SMNVEV (reference sequence).

The V call is TRBV6-5, the J call TRBJ2-7; possibly TRBD1 for D (5 bases). The CDR3 length is 16 residues. CDR1 MNHEY and CDR2 SVGAGI come from the germline V gene. Trimming took 0 bases from V and 3 from J, leaving 15 bases between them. CDR3 in amino acids: CASSYSSPQGGYEQYF. In DNA, the CDR3 is TGTGCCAGCAGTTACTCGAGTCCCCAGGGTGGCTACGAGCAGTACTTC.

CDR3 region: CASGTNYEQYF. The CDR3 nucleotides read TGTGCCAGCGGGACAAATTACGAGCAGTACTTC. The chain recombines TRBV6-2 or TRBV6-3 with TRBJ2-7; the D gene is possibly TRBD1 (6 bases). This CDR3 region has 11 residues. V gave up 8 bases and J gave up 4 bases, with 9 bases separating them. Germline loops: CDR1 MNHEY, CDR2 SVGEGT.

This clonotype was counted between two and nine times. V gene TRBV6-1 combines with J gene TRBJ1-6; TRBD1 agrees at 7 bases. V lost 6 bases, J lost 3 bases, and 8 bases stayed unmatched. The CDR3 has 16 residues. The germline V gene encodes CDR1 MNHNS and CDR2 SASEGT. The DNA of the CDR3 is TGTGCCAGCAGACCCACAGGGGTTGACTATAATTCACCCCTCCACTTT. The encoded protein is CASRPTGVDYNSPLHF.

V is TRBV7-3 and J is TRBJ2-7; weak D call: TRBD1 (6 bases). Between the trimmed V and J ends, which lost 0 bases and 3 bases, there was a span of 9 bases. Looked up from germline, CDR1 is SGHTA and CDR2 is FQGTGA. The CDR3 is 14 amino acids. CDR3: CASSLTSGDYEQYF. The CDR3 DNA sequence: TGTGCCAGCAGCTTAACGTCAGGGGACTACGAGCAGTACTTC.

This clonotype was counted between two and nine times. The gene calls are TRBV28 and TRBJ2-7, with a weak D call TRBD2 (6 bases). Germline loops: CDR1 MDHEN, CDR2 SYDVKM. CDR3 length equals 14 residues. With 3 bases removed from V and 7 bases from J, the gap between germline ends came to 16 bases. The CDR3 here is CASSFYSPGREQYF. CDR3 DNA sequence: TGTGCCAGCAGTTTTTATTCGCCAGGGAGGGAGCAGTACTTC.

The rearrangement joins TRBV6-1 to TRBJ2-1, with TRBD2 as a possible D gene (7 bases). CDR1 is MNHNS, CDR2 SASEGT, per germline. CDR3 length: 13 residues. With 3 bases removed from V and 9 bases from J, the gap between germline ends came to 12 bases. The CDR3 bases are TGTGCCAGCAGTGATCGGGGGGCCGGTGAGCAGTTCTTC. This sequence encodes CASSDRGAGEQFF.

Only a few counts were recorded for this clonotype. The chain links TRBV20-1 to TRBJ2-3, with TRBD2 matching over 7 bases. V gave up 3 bases and J gave up 3 bases; unmatched junction bases: 12. The CDR3 spans 16 residues. Looked up from germline, CDR1 is DFQATT and CDR2 is SNEGSKA (reference sequence). In nucleotides, the CDR3 is TGCAGTGCTAGCGACCTGGCGGGAGCAGGGACAGATACGCAGTATTTT. Translation: CSASDLAGAGTDTQYF.

V usage is TRBV20-1 and J usage is TRBJ1-4; TRBD1 matches at 7 bases. After removal of 3 bases from V and 6 bases from J, the junction contained 1 base not matched to a gene. The CDR3 runs to 12 residues. The germline CDR1 and CDR2 sequences are DFQATT and SNEGSKA (reference sequence). Here the CDR3 DNA reads TGCAGTGCTAGGACAGGGTATGAAAAACTGTTTTTT. Protein: CSARTGYEKLFF.

This clonotype was picked up a small number of times. This chain joins TRBV6-1 and TRBJ2-7; D is unclear. Looked up from germline, CDR1 is MNHNS and CDR2 is SASEGT. With 5 bases removed from V and 2 bases from J, the gap between germline ends came to 13 bases. The CDR3 is made up of 14 amino acids. This CDR3 reads CASSNRRGTYEQYF. The CDR3 DNA is TGTGCCAGCAGTAATCGCCGAGGTACCTACGAGCAGTACTTC.

The chain combines TRBV20-1 with TRBJ2-3; 11 positions agree with TRBD2. The length of the CDR3 is 14 residues. The germline V gene encodes CDR1 DFQATT and CDR2 SNEGSKA (reference sequence). J gave up 0 bases and V 5 bases, and 1 base lay outside the gene matches. This chain's CDR3 is CSAWTSGSTDTQYF. The CDR3 DNA sequence: TGCAGTGCTTGGACTAGCGGGAGCACAGATACGCAGTATTTT.

This clonotype has only a few counts. This sequence joins TRBV6-1 and TRBJ1-2; no definite D call. Trimming took off 10 bases at V and 8 bases at J, with 17 bases between the two ends. The CDR3 consists of 12 residues. Germline V gives CDR1 MNHNS, CDR2 SASEGT. DNA of the CDR3: TGTGCCACACAGCCTTATCTGGGGGGCTACACCTTC. This codes for CATQPYLGGYTF.

The rearrangement uses TRBV20-1 and TRBJ2-1, with D possibly matching TRBD2 (6 bases). There are 16 residues in the CDR3. Trimming stripped 1 base from V and 0 bases from J, with 13 bases between. CDR1 and CDR2 (germline): DFQATT, SNEGSKA (reference sequence). The CDR3 DNA reads TGCAGTGCTAGAGGCTCGGACGGGAGCTCCTACAATGAGCAGTTCTTC. Residues: CSARGSDGSSYNEQFF.